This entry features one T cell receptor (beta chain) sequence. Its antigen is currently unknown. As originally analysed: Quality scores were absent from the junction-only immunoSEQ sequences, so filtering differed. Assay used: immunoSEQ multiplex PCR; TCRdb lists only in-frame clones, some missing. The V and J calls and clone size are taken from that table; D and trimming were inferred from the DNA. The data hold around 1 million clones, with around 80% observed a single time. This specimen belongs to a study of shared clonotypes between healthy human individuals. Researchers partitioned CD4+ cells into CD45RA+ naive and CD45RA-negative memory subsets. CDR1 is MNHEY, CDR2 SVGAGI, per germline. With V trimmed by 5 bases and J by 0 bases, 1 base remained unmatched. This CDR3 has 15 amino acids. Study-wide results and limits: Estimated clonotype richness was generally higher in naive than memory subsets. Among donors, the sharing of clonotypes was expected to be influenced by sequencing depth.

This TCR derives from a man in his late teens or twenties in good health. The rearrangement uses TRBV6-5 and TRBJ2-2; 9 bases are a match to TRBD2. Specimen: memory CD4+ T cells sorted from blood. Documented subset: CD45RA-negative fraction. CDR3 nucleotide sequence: TGTGCCAGCAGTAGGACTAGCGCGAACACCGGGGAGCTGTTTTTT. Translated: CASSRTSANTGELFF.